The 25 T cell receptor beta chains given below trace back to one sample, sequenced in a study of CD8+CD57+ T cells in acquired aplastic anemia. Genomic DNA templated the TCR beta VDJ and CDR3 profiling. Each CDR3 protein is one row after TCRdb ran MiXCR on the reads. The sample lists over 150,000 distinct CDR3 sequences, roughly half occurring once. Specimen: sorted CD4+, CD8+, or CD8+CD57+ T cells (not recorded which) from PBMCs. The receptors come from a human donor in good health, serving as a control.

This clonotype was counted once. The V call is TRBV7-8, the J call TRBJ1-5, with 8 bases matching TRBD1. The CDR3 covers 14 residues. CDR1 is SGHVS, CDR2 FQNEAQ, per germline. The J segment lost 14 bases and the V segment lost 3 bases, leaving 12 bases of the junction unmatched. CDR3 in DNA: TGTGCCAGCAGCTTGATAGGACAGGGAGGTCATGAGCATTTT. This encodes CASSLIGQGGHEHF.

The chain couples TRBV27 to TRBJ2-1, with TRBD2 identical over 7 bases. Germline CDR1 is MNHEY and CDR2 is SMNVEV (reference sequence). The length of the CDR3 is 15 residues. V shed 7 bases, J shed 4 bases, and the junction held 10 bases outside the gene matches. The CDR3 DNA is TGTGCCAGCACCCCTAGCGGACTCGGATACAATGAGCAGTTCTTC. It translates to CASTPSGLGYNEQFF.

The chain has TRBV5-1 and TRBJ2-4, with D possibly matching TRBD1 (5 bases). The germline V gene has CDR1 SGHRS and CDR2 YFSETQ. The CDR3 length is 13 residues. V was clipped by 0 bases and J by 5 bases, with 6 bases between them. The CDR3, as DNA: TGCGCCAGCAGCTTGGAAGGGGAAAACATTCAGTACTTC. The encoded protein is CASSLEGENIQYF.

At least ten counts were recorded for this clonotype. J is TRBJ1-1 and V is TRBV7-2; the match to TRBD1 covers 9 bases. CDR3 size: 18 residues. V shed 5 bases and J 4 bases; nucleotides not matched to a gene: 17. CDR1 is SGHTA and CDR2 is FQGNSA in the germline V gene. CDR3 protein: CASSVPRGTGFLGTEAFF. CDR3 nucleotides: TGTGCCAGCAGCGTACCCCGAGGGACAGGGTTTTTAGGCACTGAAGCTTTCTTT.

In this sample, this clonotype turned up many times. The CDR3 DNA reads TGTGCCAGCAGTTTCCCGTCAGGGAGTGGCTTCGGGTCACCCCTCCACTTT. Amino acid sequence: CASSFPSGSGFGSPLHF. The V and J genes are TRBV28 and TRBJ1-6; D may be TRBD1 (5 bases). The CDR3 is 17 amino acids. Trimming took off 3 bases at V and 10 bases at J, with 22 bases between the two ends. The germline V gene encodes CDR1 MDHEN and CDR2 SYDVKM.

This clonotype was detected ten times or more. This chain links TRBV6-5 with TRBJ1-1; tentative D call: TRBD1 (5 bases). CDR1 MNHEY and CDR2 SVGAGI come from the germline V gene. Trimming took 4 bases from V and 0 from J, leaving 12 bases between them. This CDR3 has 15 amino acids. The CDR3 DNA sequence: TGTGCCAGCAGTTTCTCCGGGACGGTGAACACTGAAGCTTTCTTT. This translates into CASSFSGTVNTEAFF.

There are many counts of this clonotype. CDR3 sequence: CASSQGSGFRFSGANVLTF. For the CDR3, the DNA is TGCGCCAGCAGCCAAGGGTCTGGGTTCCGATTCTCTGGGGCCAACGTCCTGACTTTC. V is TRBV4-1 and J is TRBJ2-6; D is unresolved. V lost 1 base and J 0 bases, leaving 16 bases between the germline ends. The length of the CDR3 is 19 residues. Germline assignment: CDR1 MGHRA and CDR2 YSYEKL.

This clonotype appeared many times. The V gene is TRBV6-5, the J gene TRBJ2-7; D remains ambiguous. Per germline, CDR1 MNHEY and CDR2 SVGAGI. The CDR3 covers 18 residues. V was pared by 5 bases and J by 1 base, with 24 bases between. In DNA form, the CDR3 reads TGTGCCAGCAGTCCGCCCATACCCAGAGAGCTCCTTTCCTACGAGCAGTACTTC. Protein sequence: CASSPPIPRELLSYEQYF.

V and J are TRBV10-3 and TRBJ1-1; D not resolved. The CDR3 is made up of 15 amino acids. Germline lookup yields CDR1 ENHRY and CDR2 SYGVKD. The ends were cut back, 3 bases at V and 3 bases at J, with 14 bases in the middle. CDR3 DNA: TGTGCCATCAGTGAACCGGGAGGTCGGGACACTGAAGCTTTCTTT. Residues: CAISEPGGRDTEAFF.

This clonotype was observed at least ten times. V usage is TRBV6-6 and J usage is TRBJ2-1; D may be TRBD2 (5 bases). Trimming removed 3 bases at V and 9 bases at J, with 12 bases between. The CDR3 loop spans 13 amino acids. Germline lookup yields CDR1 MNHNY and CDR2 SVGAGI (reference sequence). The CDR3 DNA reads as TGTGCCAGCAGTTATTGGGAACTAGTTGAGCAGTTCTTC. This sequence encodes CASSYWELVEQFF.

This clonotype was observed at least ten times. The rearrangement joins TRBV4-3 to TRBJ1-6; D possibly corresponds to TRBD1 (6 bases). V lost 1 base, J lost 7 bases, and 8 bases lay in between. Germline lookup yields CDR1 LGHNA and CDR2 YSLEER. The CDR3 contains 14 residues. The CDR3 nucleotides are TGCGCCAGCAGCCAAGTAGGGGGGAATTCACCCCTCCACTTT. This encodes CASSQVGGNSPLHF.

This clonotype was recorded many times. The rearrangement joins TRBV5-6 to TRBJ1-2, with D perhaps matching TRBD1 (5 bases). V dropped 3 bases and J dropped 4 bases, with 7 bases sitting between them. Germline V gives CDR1 SGHDT, CDR2 YYEEEE. The CDR3 covers 12 residues. The CDR3 DNA reads as TGTGCCAGCAGCTATGACAGCTATGGCTACACCTTC. The encoded protein is CASSYDSYGYTF. The full variable domain, completed using reference TRBV5-6 and TRBJ1-2, is DAGVTQSPTHLIKTRGQQVTLRCSPKSGHDTVSWYQQALGQGPQFIFQYYEEEERQRGNFPDRFSGHQFPNYSSELNVNALLLGDSALYLCASSYDSYGYTFGSGTRLTVV.

This clonotype was counted many times. The V gene is TRBV6-2 or TRBV6-3, the J gene TRBJ2-7; D perhaps matches TRBD1 (5 bases). V gave up 5 bases and J gave up 1 base, with 12 bases separating them. In germline, CDR1 is MNHEY, CDR2 SVGEGT. This CDR3 region has 14 residues. CDR3 region: CASSPTTVSYEQYF. CDR3 nucleotide sequence: TGTGCCAGCAGTCCCACGACAGTGTCCTACGAGCAGTACTTC.

About this clonotype itself: Mismatch with germline at one junction end may stem from a read error. The CDR3: CASSPGLREQYF. The CDR3 nucleotides are TGTGCCAGCAGCCCGGGACTGCGCGAGCAGTACTTC. V and J are TRBV5-1 and TRBJ2-7; perhaps TRBD2 as D (6 bases). CDR3 size: 12 residues. The germline gives CDR1 SGHRS, CDR2 YFSETQ.

This rearrangement joins TRBV6-6 to TRBJ2-7; TRBD2 might be the D (6 bases). Germline V gene lookup returns CDR1 MNHNY and CDR2 SVGAGI (reference sequence). Deletions cut 3 bases from V and 7 bases from J, with 16 bases between. The CDR3 spans 14 residues. Written as DNA, the CDR3 is TGTGCCAGCAGTTATTCCCCCGGGAGTTGGGAGCAGTACTTC. It translates to CASSYSPGSWEQYF.

A single count supports this clonotype. The junction departs from the called germline gene at one end, perhaps through a read error. This chain links TRBV2 with TRBJ2-5; 9 bases map to TRBD2. The CDR3 is 15 residues long. CDR1 is SNHLY, CDR2 FYNNEI, per germline. The CDR3 sequence: CTSSETREGWETQYF. Written as DNA, the CDR3 is TGTACCAGCAGTGAAACGCGGGAGGGTTGGGAGACCCAGTACTTC.

This clonotype was seen ten or more times. The genes are TRBV5-1 and TRBJ2-1; weak D call: TRBD1 (6 bases). The V gene lost 4 bases and the J gene lost 3 bases, with 11 bases spanning the gap. The CDR3 has 14 amino acids. Germline lookup yields CDR1 SGHRS and CDR2 YFSETQ. The CDR3 loop reads CASSVGQNYNEQFF. The CDR3 coding sequence is TGCGCCAGCAGCGTCGGACAGAACTACAATGAGCAGTTCTTC.

This clonotype has just a few counts. The CDR3 DNA sequence: TGTGCCAGCAGTCCGACCCCGGGGGTCTCACAGTATTTT. Protein: CASSPTPGVSQYF. The chain recombines TRBV27 with TRBJ2-3; D is perhaps TRBD2 (6 bases). The germline CDR1 and CDR2 sequences are MNHEY and SMNVEV (reference sequence). There are 13 residues in the CDR3. The V and J ends lost 5 bases and 12 bases respectively, with 18 bases between them.

The chain joins TRBV15 to TRBJ2-7; no definite D call. V dropped 3 bases and J dropped 3 bases, with 6 bases sitting between them. Germline V lookup: CDR1 LNHNV, CDR2 YYDKDF (reference sequence). This CDR3 has 12 residues. The CDR3 region has the DNA TGTGCCACCAGCAGTGGTGGCTACGAGCAGTACTTC. Its protein is CATSSGGYEQYF.

The rearrangement links TRBV15 to TRBJ2-7; no clear D gene. The V and J ends lost 5 bases and 2 bases respectively, with 10 bases between them. This CDR3 spans 13 amino acids. Germline V lookup: CDR1 LNHNV, CDR2 YYDKDF (reference sequence). The CDR3 DNA reads as TGTGCCACCAGCCCTCAACAAGCCTACGAGCAGTACTTC. It encodes CATSPQQAYEQYF. Drawing the rest from reference TRBV15 and TRBJ2-7, the complete variable domain is DAMVIQNPRYQVTQFGKPVTLSCSQTLNHNVMYWYQQKSSQAPKLLFHYYDKDFNNEADTPDNFQSRRPNTSFCFLDIRSPGLGDTAMYLCATSPQQAYEQYFGPGTRLTVT.

The chain has TRBV29-1 and TRBJ2-7, with TRBD2 matching 10 bases. The V gene end was trimmed by 3 bases and the J gene end by 5 bases; junction bases not matched to a gene: 7. The CDR3 has 14 residues. The germline gives CDR1 SQVTM, CDR2 ANQGSEA. This chain's CDR3 is CSVDVASGGDEQYF. DNA of the CDR3: TGCAGCGTTGATGTGGCTAGCGGGGGCGACGAGCAGTACTTC.

Worth noting for this clonotype: This may be a read error: a much more frequent sequence differs by one nucleotide. The chain is built from TRBV28 and TRBJ2-1; unclear D gene. The germline gives CDR1 MDHEN, CDR2 SYDVKM. The length of the CDR3 is 12 residues. The CDR3 DNA sequence: TGTGCCAGCAGTTTATCTAAGCATGAGCAGCTCTTC. This translates into CASSLSKHEQLF.

This clonotype was counted many times. V usage is TRBV3-1 and J usage is TRBJ1-6; a possible D gene is TRBD1 (5 bases). Germline lookup yields CDR1 LGHDT and CDR2 YNNKEL (reference sequence). The CDR3 is 13 amino acids. V was pared by 6 bases and J by 9 bases, with 12 bases between. CDR3 in amino acids: CASSQGSISPLHF. In DNA form, the CDR3 reads TGTGCCAGCAGTCAGGGATCAATTTCACCCCTCCACTTT.

The chain recombines TRBV19 with TRBJ2-7; tentatively, D is TRBD1 (6 bases). Germline V lookup: CDR1 LNHDA, CDR2 SQIVND (reference sequence). The CDR3 is made up of 14 amino acids. V was pared by 7 bases and J by 2 bases, with 15 bases between. The CDR3 region is CASKVRGGAYEQYF. The CDR3 DNA reads as TGTGCCAGTAAGGTCCGAGGGGGTGCCTACGAGCAGTACTTC.

This clonotype is a singleton in its sample. This CDR3 is CASSLGLAGGFSYNEKLFF. For the CDR3, the DNA is TGTGCCAGCAGCTTAGGACTAGCGGGGGGATTCTCCTACAATGAAAAACTGTTTTTT. The chain is built from TRBV7-9 and TRBJ1-4; D possibly corresponds to TRBD1 (5 bases). The V gene lost 1 base and the J gene lost 5 bases, with 23 bases spanning the gap. The CDR3 covers 19 residues. Germline lookup yields CDR1 SEHNR and CDR2 FQNEAQ (reference sequence). The variable domain in full, with the rest retrieved from reference TRBV7-9 and TRBJ1-4, is DTGVSQNPRHKITKRGQNVTFRCDPISEHNRLYWYRQTLGQGPEFLTYFQNEAQLEKSRLLSDRFSAERPKGSFSTLEIQRTEQGDSAMYLCASSLGLAGGFSYNEKLFFGSGTQLSVL.